A single sample is the source of the 20 T cell receptor beta chains below, sequenced in a study of a mutant IDH1 vaccine in newly diagnosed glioma. Indicated time point: baseline, week 1 (first vaccination visit). The treatment denotes: pre-vaccination baseline after standard-of-care therapy. Here immunoSEQ multiplex PCR was the method, and the copy in TCRdb shows in-frame clones only, minus some. The sample has over 80,000 clones; 85% to 90% are singletons. This material consisted of PBMCs, taken from a glioma patient treated with radiotherapy, temozolomide or both. The receptor source for this set is a woman between 45 and 65 years old with glioma.

The chain recombines TRBV5-6 with TRBJ1-1; D is undetermined. V dropped 4 bases and J dropped 5 bases, with 18 bases sitting between them. Germline CDR1 reads SGHDT; CDR2 reads YYEEEE. The CDR3 has 15 residues. This CDR3 is CASSPFWGGWTEAFF. The CDR3 DNA is TGTGCCAGCAGCCCTTTTTGGGGAGGATGGACTGAAGCTTTCTTT.

This clone was seen a single time. The V call is TRBV30, the J call TRBJ1-1; D is unresolved. CDR1 and CDR2 from the germline V gene are GTSNPN and SVGIG (reference sequence). Trimming cost V 5 bases and J 5 bases, with 15 bases left between them. The CDR3 extends over 13 amino acids. CDR3 amino acids: CAWESFGNTEAFF. CDR3 DNA sequence: TGTGCCTGGGAGTCTTTTGGGAATACTGAAGCTTTCTTT.

In its sample, this clone was seen once. The chain joins TRBV27 to TRBJ1-2; tentative D call: TRBD1 (6 bases). Trimming left V 2 bases short and J 8 bases short, with 9 bases between. CDR1 MNHEY and CDR2 SMNVEV come from the germline V gene (reference sequence). The CDR3 has 12 residues. The CDR3 is CASSLRGGGYTF. The DNA for the CDR3 is TGTGCCAGCAGTTTACGGGGGGGCGGCTACACCTTC.

The CDR3 nucleotides are TGTGCCAGCAGTGAGGAGACCCAGTACTTC. Protein: CASSEETQYF. This chain joins TRBV2 and TRBJ2-5; no clear D. Germline V gene sequence: CDR1 SNHLY, CDR2 FYNNEI. This CDR3 contains 10 residues. Deletions cut 3 bases from V and 5 bases from J, with 1 base between.

This rearrangement joins TRBV6-1 to TRBJ2-1; the match to TRBD2 covers 7 bases. Germline lookup yields CDR1 MNHNS and CDR2 SASEGT. J gave up 8 bases and V 6 bases, and 10 bases lay outside the gene matches. The CDR3 contains 14 residues. CDR3 loop: CASSPMRLAYEQFF. The DNA of the CDR3 is TGTGCCAGCAGCCCTATGCGACTAGCCTATGAGCAGTTCTTC.

The CDR3 reads CASGLQKGGQPSYEQYF. The CDR3 region has the DNA TGTGCTAGTGGTTTGCAAAAGGGAGGGCAGCCGTCCTACGAGCAGTACTTC. The J gene is TRBJ2-7, the V gene TRBV12-5; 7 bases are shared with TRBD2. There are 17 residues in the CDR3. Per germline, CDR1 LGHNT and CDR2 FRNRAP. With V trimmed by 2 bases and J by 1 base, 11 bases remained unmatched.

The chain uses TRBV7-2 and TRBJ2-1; D is perhaps TRBD1 (6 bases). CDR3 length: 16 amino acids. CDR1 is SGHTA, CDR2 FQGNSA, per germline. Trimming cost V 4 bases and J 0 bases, with 13 bases left between them. The DNA for the CDR3 is TGTGCCAGCAGCTCCCAGGGGCTAAGCTCCTACAATGAGCAGTTCTTC. Residues: CASSSQGLSSYNEQFF.

The chain has TRBV9 and TRBJ2-7; D is possibly TRBD1 (6 bases). The length of the CDR3 is 14 residues. CDR1 SGDLS and CDR2 YYNGEE come from the germline V gene. Trimming stripped 0 bases from V and 6 bases from J, with 13 bases between. The CDR3 loop reads CASSVDGGPTEQYF. The DNA of the CDR3 is TGTGCCAGCAGCGTAGATGGGGGCCCGACCGAGCAGTACTTC.

The chain couples TRBV28 to TRBJ1-4, with 7 bases lining up with TRBD1. Per germline, CDR1 MDHEN and CDR2 SYDVKM. The CDR3 length is 18 residues. V gave up 4 bases and J gave up 3 bases; unmatched junction bases: 14. The CDR3 protein is CASSSLDRVGFSNEKLFF. The DNA of the CDR3 is TGTGCCAGCAGTTCCTTAGACAGGGTAGGCTTCTCTAATGAAAAACTGTTTTTT.

This sequence joins TRBV30 and TRBJ2-2; tentative D call: TRBD1 (6 bases). The CDR3 is made up of 14 amino acids. CDR1 GTSNPN and CDR2 SVGIG come from the germline V gene (reference sequence). The V and J ends lost 0 bases and 5 bases respectively, with 10 bases between them. CDR3 nucleotides: TGTGCCTGGAGTGTCGGACAGTTGACCGGGGAGCTGTTTTTT. Translating it yields CAWSVGQLTGELFF.

This chain joins TRBV9 and TRBJ1-1, with 7 nucleotides matching TRBD1. The V and J ends lost 3 bases and 2 bases, in that order; junction bases with no gene match: 4. From germline, CDR1 is SGDLS and CDR2 YYNGEE. This CDR3 has 14 residues. The CDR3 is CASSARDSNTEAFF. CDR3 in DNA: TGTGCCAGCAGCGCCCGGGACAGCAACACTGAAGCTTTCTTT.

The genes are TRBV6-5 and TRBJ2-2; possibly TRBD2 for D (5 bases). Between the trimmed V and J ends, which lost 8 bases and 7 bases, there was a span of 20 bases. The CDR3 consists of 15 residues. Germline V gene data show CDR1 as MNHEY and CDR2 as SVGAGI. CDR3 sequence: CASGIRTGKVGELFF. The DNA of the CDR3 is TGTGCCAGCGGCATTAGGACCGGGAAGGTCGGGGAGCTGTTTTTT.

J is TRBJ2-1 and V is TRBV6-4; 10 nucleotides match TRBD2. CDR1 is MRHNA, CDR2 SNTAGT, per germline. After removal of 2 bases from V and 7 bases from J, the junction contained 8 bases not matched to a gene. This CDR3 spans 16 amino acids. Written as DNA, the CDR3 is TGTGCCAGCAGTGACACTTCTAGCGGGAGTCGGAATGAGCAGTTCTTC. The encoded protein is CASSDTSSGSRNEQFF.

This chain links TRBV5-1 with TRBJ2-7; 11 nucleotides match TRBD1. Trimming at V came to 3 bases and at J to 0 bases, leaving 2 bases not matched to a gene. This CDR3 has 15 amino acids. The germline CDR1 and CDR2 sequences are SGHRS and YFSETQ. The CDR3 DNA sequence: TGCGCCAGCAGCTGGGGGACAGGGGGCTCCTACGAGCAGTACTTC. Residues: CASSWGTGGSYEQYF.

V gene TRBV5-1 combines with J gene TRBJ2-3; D unresolved. V gave up 1 base and J gave up 2 bases, with 11 bases separating them. The CDR3 runs 15 residues. Germline V gene lookup returns CDR1 SGHRS and CDR2 YFSETQ. The CDR3: CASSLLEPDTDTQYF. CDR3 bases: TGCGCCAGCAGCTTGTTAGAGCCGGACACAGATACGCAGTATTTT.

V and J are TRBV14 and TRBJ1-1, with 7 nucleotides matching TRBD1. The CDR3 is 17 residues long. Germline loops: CDR1 SGHDN, CDR2 FVKESK. V was pared by 0 bases and J by 1 base, with 8 bases of the junction left unmatched. CDR3 bases: TGTGCCAGCAGCCAAGATCAGAGACAGGGAACGAACACTGAAGCTTTCTTT. Encoded protein: CASSQDQRQGTNTEAFF.

V is TRBV7-2 and J is TRBJ2-2; 9 bases map to TRBD2. The trim removed 2 bases at V and 4 bases at J, leaving 2 bases unmatched. This CDR3 contains 15 residues. Germline lookup yields CDR1 SGHTA and CDR2 FQGNSA. DNA of the CDR3: TGTGCCAGCAGCTTACAGCGGGAGGTCACCGGGGAGCTGTTTTTT. Residues: CASSLQREVTGELFF.

The chain uses TRBV2 and TRBJ2-5; 7 nucleotides line up with TRBD2. Trimming cost V 0 bases and J 5 bases; bases outside gene matches: 15. This CDR3 is built from 18 residues. The germline V gene has CDR1 SNHLY and CDR2 FYNNEI. The chain's CDR3 is CASSEAPPISGPRETQYF. The DNA for the CDR3 is TGTGCCAGCAGTGAAGCTCCACCCATTAGCGGGCCTCGGGAGACCCAGTACTTC.

This chain links TRBV28 with TRBJ1-1, with 8 bases fitting TRBD1. Losses at the gene ends were 4 bases for V and 0 bases for J; bases not matched to a gene: 4. There are 15 residues in the CDR3. Germline lookup yields CDR1 MDHEN and CDR2 SYDVKM. CDR3: CASSSLTGVNTEAFF. CDR3 nucleotides: TGTGCCAGCAGTTCGTTGACAGGGGTGAACACTGAAGCTTTCTTT.

This chain connects TRBV6-1 to TRBJ1-5; 8 bases map to TRBD1. The germline V gene encodes CDR1 MNHNS and CDR2 SASEGT. There are 14 residues in the CDR3. V dropped 1 base and J dropped 11; count of bases not matched to a gene: 7. The CDR3 DNA is TGTGCCAGCAGTGAAGGGCAGGGGGCCATATCCCAGCATTTT. It codes for CASSEGQGAISQHF.